These 6 T cell receptor beta chains were all obtained from the same sample, sequenced in a study of CD8 T cells in ankylosing spondylitis. Their cognate antigens are unknown. TCRdb processed the 5' RACE reads anew with MiXCR; each CDR3 protein has one entry. This table has approximately 440,000 distinct CDR3 sequences, 15% to 20% appearing once. Study-wide findings and caveats: Ankylosing spondylitis blood appeared to be characterized by a TCR beta motif of several highly homologous variants.

Material for sequencing was blood, either unsorted or a sorted T cell fraction (not recorded which). Receptors originate from a male donor with ankylosing spondylitis.

This clonotype has only a few counts. The V gene is TRBV28, the J gene TRBJ1-5; tentative D call: TRBD1 (5 bases). The CDR3 contains 15 residues. Germline loops: CDR1 MDHEN, CDR2 SYDVKM. V lost 2 bases, J lost 7 bases, and 15 bases lay in between. Written as DNA, the CDR3 is TGTGCCAGCAGTTTACTCCCGGGGCAAGGCCAGCCCCAGCATTTT. This sequence encodes CASSLLPGQGQPQHF.

This clonotype was counted only a few times. V gene TRBV20-1 combines with J gene TRBJ2-7; the D call may be TRBD1 or TRBD2 (5 bases each). The germline V and J ends were trimmed by 1 base and 0 bases, with 10 bases remaining between them. Germline CDR1 and CDR2: DFQATT and SNEGSKA (reference sequence). The length of the CDR3 is 14 residues. This CDR3 is CSARGGGGSYEQYF. CDR3 bases: TGCAGTGCTAGAGGGGGTGGGGGCTCCTACGAGCAGTACTTC.

The chain recombines TRBV7-6 with TRBJ2-1; 7 bases agree with TRBD2. J lost 6 bases, V lost 0 bases, and 17 bases had no gene match. This CDR3 comprises 19 residues. CDR1 SGHVS and CDR2 FNYEAQ come from the germline V gene. As DNA, the CDR3 is TGTGCCAGCAGCTTAGCGTTGTCAGGGAGGGGTAGAAACCTCAATGAGCAGTTCTTC. It translates to CASSLALSGRGRNLNEQFF.

This clonotype was recorded many times. V is TRBV5-1 and J is TRBJ2-1; D possibly corresponds to TRBD1 (6 bases). The V gene lost 4 bases and the J gene lost 4 bases, with 12 bases spanning the gap. This CDR3 spans 14 amino acids. Germline CDR1 is SGHRS and CDR2 is YFSETQ. CDR3 coding DNA: TGCGCCAGCAGCCTCCTCCAGGGGTACAATGAGCAGTTCTTC. This codes for CASSLLQGYNEQFF.

V usage is TRBV15 and J usage is TRBJ2-5, with 10 bases fitting TRBD1. This CDR3 spans 13 amino acids. Unmatched junction bases numbered 4, after V lost 3 bases and J lost 9 bases. Germline CDR1 reads LNHNV; CDR2 reads YYDKDF (reference sequence). Written as DNA, the CDR3 is TGTGCCACCAGCAGGGACAGGGGGAGGTCCCAGTACTTC. It yields the protein CATSRDRGRSQYF.

The rearrangement uses TRBV12-3 or TRBV12-4 and TRBJ2-3, with a tentative D call TRBD2 (7 bases). V was trimmed by 2 bases and J by 5 bases, leaving 14 bases between them. The CDR3 has 15 residues. This CDR3 reads CASSLRGGAVDTQYF. The CDR3 coding sequence is TGTGCCAGCAGTTTACGTGGGGGGGCAGTAGATACGCAGTATTTT.